The 24 T cell receptor beta chains presented below share a single source sample, sequenced in a study of spatial heterogeneity in lung cancer. The sample's time point: blood at routine non-recurrence follow-up after resection. Via MiXCR, TCRdb re-called the 5' RACE reads, giving one row per CDR3 protein. This table has around 98,000 distinct CDR3 sequences, roughly 21% appearing once. The sample consisted of PBMCs, taken at follow-up. The receptors shown here come from a male donor with early-stage non-small cell lung cancer.

The rearrangement uses TRBV20-1 and TRBJ1-1; TRBD1 aligns across 7 bases. V was clipped by 5 bases and J by 2 bases; unmatched bases: 5. CDR3 length: 13 amino acids. Germline values: CDR1 DFQATT, CDR2 SNEGSKA (reference sequence). The DNA for the CDR3 is TGCAGTGCTCCCTACAGGGGAAACACTGAAGCTTTCTTT. Translation: CSAPYRGNTEAFF.

In its sample, this clonotype was seen a few times. J is TRBJ2-5 and V is TRBV10-3, with 7 positions matching TRBD1. Trimming cost V 6 bases and J 2 bases; bases outside gene matches: 9. The length of the CDR3 is 15 residues. Germline values: CDR1 ENHRY, CDR2 SYGVKD. The CDR3 protein is CAISGTGTEQETQYF. CDR3 coding DNA: TGTGCCATCAGCGGAACCGGGACAGAGCAAGAGACCCAGTACTTC.

The chain couples TRBV7-7 to TRBJ2-5; D not resolved. The V gene lost 1 base and the J gene lost 5 bases, with 5 bases spanning the gap. Germline V gene sequence: CDR1 SSHAT, CDR2 FNYEAQ (reference sequence). The CDR3 has 12 residues. The CDR3 nucleotides read TGTGCCAGCAGCTTAGGGTCGGAGACCCAGTACTTC. Protein: CASSLGSETQYF.

This clonotype was counted many times. The chain combines TRBV6-6 with TRBJ2-7, with 7 bases fitting TRBD1. Per germline, CDR1 MNHNY and CDR2 SVGAGI (reference sequence). V lost 2 bases, J lost 6 bases, and 4 bases stayed unmatched. This CDR3 is built from 13 residues. The CDR3 spells CASSYRDRAEQYV. The CDR3 DNA reads as TGTGCCAGCAGTTACCGCGACAGGGCCGAGCAGTACGTC.

This chain connects TRBV5-1 to TRBJ2-1; TRBD2 matches at 11 bases. The CDR3 is 17 amino acids. Germline trimming cut 4 bases from V and 9 bases from J; bases unmatched to any gene: 15. CDR1 is SGHRS and CDR2 is YFSETQ in the germline V gene. The DNA for the CDR3 is TGCGCCAGCAGCAATTTGAAGGGACTAGCGGAGGGGAGTGAGCAGTTCTTC. Its translation is CASSNLKGLAEGSEQFF.

J is TRBJ1-4 and V is TRBV4-1; D possibly corresponds to TRBD1 (5 bases). Germline lookup yields CDR1 MGHRA and CDR2 YSYEKL. CDR3 length: 15 amino acids. The V gene lost 3 bases and the J gene lost 4 bases, with 12 bases spanning the gap. The CDR3 DNA is TGCGCCAGCAGCCAGTCTCGACAGATTAATGAAAAACTGTTTTTT. Translation: CASSQSRQINEKLFF.

The chain links TRBV7-2 to TRBJ2-7; 7 positions match TRBD1. V gave up 3 bases and J gave up 4 bases; unmatched junction bases: 3. Germline V gives CDR1 SGHTA, CDR2 FQGNSA. CDR3 size: 13 residues. In DNA, the CDR3 is TGTGCCAGCAGCTTGGGCAGGGGGTACGAGCAGTACGTC. The encoded protein is CASSLGRGYEQYV.

This chain connects TRBV3-1 to TRBJ2-7; D is undetermined. V lost 2 bases and J lost 3, with 11 bases in between. CDR1 and CDR2 (germline): LGHDT, YNNKEL (reference sequence). The CDR3 totals 14 residues. CDR3 nucleotide sequence: TGTGCCAGCAGCCAAAACGGGCCTAACTACGAGCAGTACTTC. Protein: CASSQNGPNYEQYF.

In this sample, this clonotype turned up a few times. This chain links TRBV6-2 or TRBV6-3 with TRBJ1-5; no firm D call. V lost 5 bases to trimming and J lost 2 bases, with 10 bases between them. The CDR3 sequence is 14 residues long. Germline V CDR1 and CDR2: MNHEY, SVGEGT. Written as DNA, the CDR3 is TGTGCCAGCAGTCAGACCCAGGGCAATCAGCCCCAGCATTTT. As protein: CASSQTQGNQPQHF.

The table lists this clonotype with a few counts. The V gene is TRBV6-1, the J gene TRBJ2-1; maybe TRBD2 (5 bases). Trimming cost V 0 bases and J 0 bases, with 9 bases left between them. Per germline, CDR1 MNHNS and CDR2 SASEGT. The CDR3 is 16 residues long. This CDR3 is CASSEAGGRSYNEQFF. The CDR3 DNA sequence: TGTGCCAGCAGTGAAGCTGGAGGTCGCTCCTACAATGAGCAGTTCTTC.

The chain has TRBV20-1 and TRBJ1-2; the D gene is possibly TRBD1 (6 bases). CDR3 size: 12 residues. Germline V gives CDR1 DFQATT, CDR2 SNEGSKA (reference sequence). V shed 5 bases and J shed 4 bases, with 11 bases lying between them. CDR3 amino acids: CSAEPGAYGYTF. CDR3 sequence (DNA): TGCAGTGCTGAACCAGGGGCCTATGGCTACACCTTC.

V and J are TRBV10-3 and TRBJ1-1, with D maybe TRBD1 (5 bases). This CDR3 is 12 amino acids long. V lost 0 bases to trimming and J lost 11 bases, with 10 bases between them. Looked up from germline, CDR1 is ENHRY and CDR2 is SYGVKD. CDR3 amino acids: CAISESGGRAFF. CDR3 DNA sequence: TGTGCCATCAGTGAGTCGGGGGGAAGGGCTTTCTTT.

This rearrangement joins TRBV10-3 to TRBJ2-7, with 8 bases identical to TRBD1. CDR3 length: 16 amino acids. V lost 2 bases, J lost 2 bases, and 8 bases stayed unmatched. From germline, CDR1 is ENHRY and CDR2 SYGVKD. The CDR3 reads CAISEGRTGSTYEQYV. CDR3 DNA: TGTGCCATCAGTGAGGGCAGGACAGGGAGCACCTACGAGCAGTACGTC.

The rearrangement links TRBV7-6 to TRBJ2-2, with 8 bases that match TRBD2. This CDR3 comprises 14 residues. J was trimmed by 6 bases and V by 4 bases; bases with no gene match: 4. The V gene's germline CDR1 is SGHVS and CDR2 FNYEAQ. The CDR3 DNA is TGTGCCAGCAGCTCGGAACTAGCGGCCGGGGAGCTGTTTTTT. Amino acids: CASSSELAAGELFF.

Only a few counts were recorded for this clonotype. This chain links TRBV27 with TRBJ2-7, with a possible D match to TRBD2 (6 bases). CDR1 MNHEY and CDR2 SMNVEV come from the germline V gene (reference sequence). The V and J ends lost 4 bases and 0 bases respectively, with 16 bases between them. CDR3 length: 16 residues. CDR3 bases: TGTGCCAGCAGTTCCGCCCCGGGGAGGAGCTCCTACGAGCAGTACTTC. This translates into CASSSAPGRSSYEQYF.

The chain carries TRBV7-2 and TRBJ2-1, with 9 nucleotides matching TRBD1. This CDR3 comprises 16 residues. From germline, CDR1 is SGHTA and CDR2 FQGNSA. Unmatched junction bases numbered 9, after V lost 3 bases and J lost 6 bases. CDR3 protein: CASSLTGTGLGNEQFF. CDR3 coding DNA: TGTGCCAGCAGCTTGACCGGGACAGGGCTTGGCAATGAGCAGTTCTTC.

The chain uses TRBV6-6 and TRBJ2-1; TRBD1 agrees at 8 bases. Germline CDR1 is MNHNY and CDR2 is SVGAGI (reference sequence). V shed 8 bases, J shed 7 bases, and the junction held 7 bases outside the gene matches. The CDR3 extends over 13 amino acids. The CDR3 coding sequence is TGTGCCAGCGACAGGGGAGCTGGTAATGAGCAGTTCTTC. It codes for CASDRGAGNEQFF.

This clonotype came up many times. The V call is TRBV10-2, the J call TRBJ2-7; TRBD2 agrees at 12 bases. CDR1 is WSHSY, CDR2 SAAADI, per germline. This CDR3 is built from 17 residues. V was clipped by 7 bases and J by 0 bases; unmatched bases: 10. CDR3 coding DNA: TGCGCCAGCATTGGACTAGCGGGGAAAACTACCTCCTACGAGCAGTACTTC. Translation gives CASIGLAGKTTSYEQYF.

The rearrangement uses TRBV9 and TRBJ2-1, with D maybe TRBD1 (6 bases). The length of the CDR3 is 14 residues. In germline, CDR1 is SGDLS, CDR2 YYNGEE. V lost 2 bases, J lost 6 bases, and 12 bases lay in between. The DNA of the CDR3 is TGTGCCAGCAGCGTGGCTGGACAGCTCAATGAGCAGTTCTTC. It is translated as CASSVAGQLNEQFF.

This clonotype has a handful of counts. This chain uses TRBV7-2 with TRBJ2-1; D gene unclear. The CDR3 has 13 residues. The germline gives CDR1 SGHTA, CDR2 FQGNSA. V lost 1 base and J 8 bases, leaving 9 bases between the germline ends. The CDR3 nucleotides are TGTGCCAGCAGCTTAGGTATTCTGGATGAGCAGTTCTTC. Amino acids: CASSLGILDEQFF. The full variable domain, rest sourced from reference TRBV7-2 and TRBJ2-1, is GAGVSQSPSNKVTEKGKDVELRCDPISGHTALYWYRQSLGQGLEFLIYFQGNSAPDKSGLPSDRFSAERTGGSVSTLTIQRTQQEDSAVYLCASSLGILDEQFFGPGTRLTVL.

This clonotype was observed a handful of times. The rearrangement joins TRBV29-1 to TRBJ2-2; no firm D call. The CDR3 is 13 residues long. Trimming removed 4 bases at V and 6 bases at J, with 12 bases between. Germline assignment: CDR1 SQVTM and CDR2 ANQGSEA. CDR3 sequence (DNA): TGCAGCGTTGCTAGGAGTTCCCCCGGGGAGCTGTTTTTT. Translated: CSVARSSPGELFF.

The chain joins TRBV20-1 to TRBJ2-1; D is perhaps TRBD1 (5 bases). The CDR3 covers 15 residues. Trimming took off 5 bases at V and 5 bases at J, with 19 bases between the two ends. Germline loops: CDR1 DFQATT, CDR2 SNEGSKA (reference sequence). CDR3 protein: CSAYDSGVLNNEQFF. The CDR3 nucleotides are TGCAGTGCTTATGACAGTGGGGTCCTAAACAATGAGCAGTTCTTC.

This rearrangement joins TRBV7-9 to TRBJ2-7; TRBD1 aligns across 9 bases. From germline, CDR1 is SEHNR and CDR2 FQNEAQ (reference sequence). CDR3 length: 16 residues. V shed 3 bases, J shed 0 bases, and the junction held 6 bases outside the gene matches. This chain's CDR3 is CASSFYGQGPSYEQYV. CDR3 bases: TGTGCCAGCAGCTTTTACGGACAGGGGCCCTCCTACGAGCAGTACGTC.

This clonotype has just a few counts. This chain connects TRBV10-3 to TRBJ2-1; tentatively, D is TRBD2 (6 bases). Germline CDR1 reads ENHRY; CDR2 reads SYGVKD. CDR3 length: 15 amino acids. V lost 8 bases and J lost 4, with 18 bases in between. CDR3 loop: CAIRSTRGIYNEQFF. Written as DNA, the CDR3 is TGTGCCATCCGCTCGACTAGGGGCATTTACAATGAGCAGTTCTTC.